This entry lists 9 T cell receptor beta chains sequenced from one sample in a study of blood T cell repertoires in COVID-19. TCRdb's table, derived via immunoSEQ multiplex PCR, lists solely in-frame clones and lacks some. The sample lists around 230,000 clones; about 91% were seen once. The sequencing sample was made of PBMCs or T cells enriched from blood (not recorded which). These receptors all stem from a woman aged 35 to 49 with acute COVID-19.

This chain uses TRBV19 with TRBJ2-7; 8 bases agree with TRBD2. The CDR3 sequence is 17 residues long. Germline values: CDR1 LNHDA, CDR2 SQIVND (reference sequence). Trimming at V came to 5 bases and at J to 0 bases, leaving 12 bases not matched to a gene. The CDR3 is CASSQLQSGGASYEQYF. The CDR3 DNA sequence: TGTGCCAGTAGTCAACTCCAAAGCGGGGGAGCCTCCTACGAGCAGTACTTC.

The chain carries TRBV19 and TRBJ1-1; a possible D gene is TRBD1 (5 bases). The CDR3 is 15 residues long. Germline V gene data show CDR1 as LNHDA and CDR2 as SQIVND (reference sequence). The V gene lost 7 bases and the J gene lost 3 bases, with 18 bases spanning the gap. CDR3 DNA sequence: TGTGCCAGTATAACCGATGGGGCGCCGGACACTGAAGCTTTCTTT. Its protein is CASITDGAPDTEAFF.

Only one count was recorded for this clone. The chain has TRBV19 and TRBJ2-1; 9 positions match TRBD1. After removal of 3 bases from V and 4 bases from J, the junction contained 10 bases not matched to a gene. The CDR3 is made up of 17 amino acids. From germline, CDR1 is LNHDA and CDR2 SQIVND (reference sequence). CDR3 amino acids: CASSMIGTGMNYNEQFF. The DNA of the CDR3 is TGTGCCAGTAGTATGATAGGGACAGGGATGAATTACAATGAGCAGTTCTTC.

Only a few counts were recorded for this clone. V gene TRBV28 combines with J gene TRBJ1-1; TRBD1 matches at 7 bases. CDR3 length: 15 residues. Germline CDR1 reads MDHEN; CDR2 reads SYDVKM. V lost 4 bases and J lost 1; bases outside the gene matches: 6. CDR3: CASSWDSLPNTEAFF. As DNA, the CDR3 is TGTGCCAGCAGTTGGGACAGTCTCCCGAACACTGAAGCTTTCTTT.

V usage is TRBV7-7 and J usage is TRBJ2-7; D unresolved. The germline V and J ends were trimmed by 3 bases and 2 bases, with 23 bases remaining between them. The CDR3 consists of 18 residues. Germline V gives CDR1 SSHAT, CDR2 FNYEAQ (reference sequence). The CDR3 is CASSLSRLLSRVTYEQYF. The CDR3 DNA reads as TGTGCCAGCAGCTTGTCGCGCCTCCTATCCCGGGTGACCTACGAGCAGTACTTC.

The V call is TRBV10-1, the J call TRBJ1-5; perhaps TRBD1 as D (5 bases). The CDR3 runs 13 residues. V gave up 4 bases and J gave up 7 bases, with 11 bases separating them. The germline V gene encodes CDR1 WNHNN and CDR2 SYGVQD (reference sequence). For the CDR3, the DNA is TGCGCCAGCAGTGCAGGGCCGGCCCAGCCCCAGCATTTT. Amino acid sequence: CASSAGPAQPQHF.

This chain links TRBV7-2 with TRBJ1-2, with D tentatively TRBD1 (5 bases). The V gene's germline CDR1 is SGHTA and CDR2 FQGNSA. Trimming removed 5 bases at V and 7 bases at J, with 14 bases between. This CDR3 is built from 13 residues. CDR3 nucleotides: TGTGCCAGCAGCCCGAGAGACAGCTTTGGCTACACCTTC. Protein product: CASSPRDSFGYTF.

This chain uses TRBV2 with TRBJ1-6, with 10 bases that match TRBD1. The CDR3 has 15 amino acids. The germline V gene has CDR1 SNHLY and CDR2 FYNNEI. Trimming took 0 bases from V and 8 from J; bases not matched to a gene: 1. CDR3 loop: CASSEADRGYSPLHF. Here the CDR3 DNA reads TGTGCCAGCAGTGAAGCGGACAGGGGGTATTCACCCCTCCACTTT.

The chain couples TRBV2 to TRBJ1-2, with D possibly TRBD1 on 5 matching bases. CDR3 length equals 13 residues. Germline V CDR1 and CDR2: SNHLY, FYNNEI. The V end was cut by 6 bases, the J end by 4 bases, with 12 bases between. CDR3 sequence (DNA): TGTGCCAGCAGGATCGGAGGGACCTATGGCTACACCTTC. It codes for CASRIGGTYGYTF.